This TCR beta chain was captured in a study of technical replicates of blood from several donors. Germline V CDR1 and CDR2: SSHAT, FNYEAQ (reference sequence). The CDR3 is made up of 15 amino acids. Trimming stripped 1 base from V and 12 bases from J, with 18 bases between. Using immunoSEQ multiplex PCR, the repertoire was profiled, and TCRdb retains in-frame clones only, with some absent. The table has roughly 90,000 clones, 85% to 95% seen once. The sequence was obtained from a human donor in good health. V gene TRBV7-7 combines with J gene TRBJ2-2; D is uncertain. Sequencing used T cells isolated from PBMCs. The CDR3 coding sequence is TGTGCCAGCAGCTTAGAATCCGCGCAGGCCCAGAAGCTGTTTTTT. Protein sequence: CASSLESAQAQKLFF.